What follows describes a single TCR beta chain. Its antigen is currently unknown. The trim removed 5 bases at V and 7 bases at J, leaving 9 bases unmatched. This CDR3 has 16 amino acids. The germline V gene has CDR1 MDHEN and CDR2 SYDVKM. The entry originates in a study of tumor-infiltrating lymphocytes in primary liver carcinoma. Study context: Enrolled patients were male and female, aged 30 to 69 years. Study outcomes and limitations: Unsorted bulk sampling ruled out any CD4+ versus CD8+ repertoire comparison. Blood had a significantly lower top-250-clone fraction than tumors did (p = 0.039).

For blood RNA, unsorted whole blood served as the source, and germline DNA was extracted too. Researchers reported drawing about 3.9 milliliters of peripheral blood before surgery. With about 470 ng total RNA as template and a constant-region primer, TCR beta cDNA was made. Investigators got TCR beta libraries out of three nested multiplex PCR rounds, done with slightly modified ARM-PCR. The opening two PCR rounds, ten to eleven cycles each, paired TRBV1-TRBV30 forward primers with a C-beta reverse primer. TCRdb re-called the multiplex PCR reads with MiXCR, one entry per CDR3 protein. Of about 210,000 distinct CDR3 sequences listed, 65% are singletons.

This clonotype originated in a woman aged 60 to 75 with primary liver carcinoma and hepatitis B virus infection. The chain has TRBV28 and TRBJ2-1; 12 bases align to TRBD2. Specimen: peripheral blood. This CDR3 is CASSTPTSGRQNEQFF. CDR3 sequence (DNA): TGTGCCAGCAGTACGCCCACTAGCGGGAGGCAGAATGAGCAGTTCTTC.